This is a list of T cell receptor beta chains from one sample in a study of identical twins. In TCRdb, the 5' RACE reads were re-called with MiXCR into one record per CDR3 protein. The sample contains around 1.7 million distinct CDR3 sequences, less than 40% of which appear only once. Sequencing input: cord blood. Receptors were obtained from a newborn girl in good health. Both conserved end residues are part of each CDR3. A D gene is named only where the DNA matches it firmly. Clone sizes are given selectively: once, few, many, or a class where the clone is expanded.

size: few
D: .
J: TRBJ1-2
V: TRBV21-1
CDR3: CASSKVPISATEVRYGYTF
DNA: TGTGCCAGCAGCAAAGTTCCTATTAGCGCGACAGAAGTGCGCTATGGCTACACCTTC

size: once
D: .
J: TRBJ2-2
V: TRBV5-1
CDR3: CASSLAAYTGGELFF
DNA: TGCGCCAGCAGCTTGGCGGCGTACACCGGCGGGGAGCTGTTTTTT

size: few
D: .
J: TRBJ1-1
V: TRBV14
CDR3: CASSLGTWLIGRAEAFF
DNA: TGTGCCAGCAGCCTCGGAACCTGGCTTATCGGGCGCGCTGAAGCTTTCTTT

size: .
D: .
J: TRBJ1-5
V: TRBV4-2
CDR3: CASSLQDHSNQPQHF
DNA: TGTGCCAGCAGCCTCCAAGACCATAGCAATCAGCCCCAGCATTTT

size: few
D: .
J: TRBJ2-1
V: TRBV6-4
CDR3: CATDRPGPTGYREQFF
DNA: TGTGCCACCGACCGACCGGGACCCACGGGGTATCGTGAGCAGTTCTTC

size: many
D: .
J: TRBJ2-3
V: TRBV10-3
CDR3: CAISAGSGTDTQYF
DNA: TGTGCCATCAGCGCCGGGTCCGGCACAGATACGCAGTATTTT

size: few
D: .
J: TRBJ2-6
V: TRBV4-1
CDR3: CASSQVEVRFSGANVLTF
DNA: TGCGCCAGCAGCCAAGTGGAGGTTCGTTTTTCTGGGGCCAACGTCCTGACTTTC

size: .
D: TRBD2
J: TRBJ2-7
V: TRBV20-1
CDR3: CSARGILAFGPNEQYF
DNA: TGCAGTGCTCGGGGCATACTAGCGTTCGGTCCCAACGAGCAGTACTTC

size: .
D: TRBD2
J: TRBJ2-7
V: TRBV15
CDR3: CATSRDYGLAGRGYEQYF
DNA: TGTGCCACCAGCAGAGATTACGGACTAGCGGGCCGTGGCTACGAGCAGTACTTC

size: few
D: .
J: TRBJ1-2
V: TRBV24-1
CDR3: CATSDARGYTF
DNA: TGTGCCACCAGTGACGCAAGAGGCTACACCTTC

size: few
D: TRBD1
J: TRBJ1-2
V: TRBV5-1
CDR3: CASKTTGDEGHYGYTF
DNA: TGCGCCAGCAAAACGACAGGGGACGAGGGCCACTATGGCTACACCTTC

size: .
D: TRBD2
J: TRBJ2-1
V: TRBV20-1
CDR3: CSAYRTSGYNEQFF
DNA: TGCAGTGCTTACCGGACTAGCGGTTACAATGAGCAGTTCTTC

size: .
D: TRBD1
J: TRBJ1-6
V: TRBV14
CDR3: CASRTGGANNSPLHF
DNA: TGTGCCAGCAGGACAGGGGGCGCCAATAATTCACCCCTCCACTTT

size: .
D: .
J: TRBJ1-6
V: TRBV30
CDR3: CAWSYGYNSPLHF
DNA: TGTGCCTGGAGTTACGGTTATAATTCACCCCTCCACTTT

size: few
D: .
J: TRBJ1-5
V: TRBV6-6
CDR3: CASSYFTGRQPQHF
DNA: TGTGCCAGCAGTTACTTTACAGGGCGGCAGCCCCAGCATTTT

size: many
D: .
J: TRBJ1-2
V: TRBV25-1
CDR3: CASSVGTADYGYTF
DNA: TGTGCCAGCAGTGTAGGGACCGCCGATTATGGCTACACCTTC

size: .
D: .
J: TRBJ1-2
V: TRBV20-1
CDR3: CSASRDQDYGYTF
DNA: TGCAGTGCTAGTAGGGACCAGGACTATGGCTACACCTTC